Each of the 23 T cell receptor beta chains below was sequenced from the same sample in a study of blood T cell repertoires in COVID-19. Only in-frame clones appear in the TCRdb table, and some are missing; sequencing was by immunoSEQ multiplex PCR. In the table there are under 300,000 clones, about 85% of which are singletons. Material: PBMCs or T cells enriched from blood (not recorded which). Every receptor here comes from a woman between 50 and 59 years old who had recovered from COVID-19.

This chain joins TRBV28 and TRBJ1-2; 10 nucleotides agree with TRBD1. The CDR3 consists of 15 residues. Germline CDR1 and CDR2: MDHEN and SYDVKM. Losses at the gene ends were 7 bases for V and 4 bases for J; bases not matched to a gene: 9. The CDR3, as DNA: TGTGCCAGCAATATAAGACAGGGGGCCGGCTATGGCTACACCTTC. It codes for CASNIRQGAGYGYTF.

V gene TRBV3-1 (or the pseudogene TRBV3-2) combines with J gene TRBJ1-5; D is undetermined. Germline V gives CDR1 LGHDT, CDR2 YNNKEL (reference sequence). V gave up 4 bases and J gave up 7 bases, with 20 bases separating them. This CDR3 has 16 residues. This CDR3 reads CASSPQGDYDPQPQHF. The DNA for the CDR3 is TGTGCCAGCAGCCCCCAAGGCGACTACGACCCCCAGCCCCAGCATTTT.

This chain uses TRBV20-1 with TRBJ1-1; unclear D gene. V lost 3 bases, J lost 4 bases, and 12 bases lay in between. CDR3 length: 13 amino acids. Germline V gene data show CDR1 as DFQATT and CDR2 as SNEGSKA (reference sequence). In DNA, the CDR3 is TGCAGTGCTAGTGAGGACTCCACCACTGAAGCTTTCTTT. Translating it yields CSASEDSTTEAFF.

This rearrangement joins TRBV7-9 to TRBJ2-1; TRBD2 is a possible D gene (6 bases). Germline V gives CDR1 SEHNR, CDR2 FQNEAQ (reference sequence). V lost 8 bases, J lost 4 bases, and 15 bases lay in between. This CDR3 comprises 14 residues. For the CDR3, the DNA is TGTGCCAGCGCCGCTAGCGTTACTTACAATGAGCAGTTCTTC. This codes for CASAASVTYNEQFF. Full variable domain (rest looked up from reference TRBV7-9 and TRBJ2-1): DTGVSQNPRHKITKRGQNVTFRCDPISEHNRLYWYRQTLGQGPEFLTYFQNEAQLEKSRLLSDRFSAERPKGSFSTLEIQRTEQGDSAMYLCASAASVTYNEQFFGPGTRLTVL.

This clone was found once. In DNA, the CDR3 is TGTGCCAGCAGTTACTCCGGCAGGGGGCGGTATGAAAAACTGTTTTTT. It is translated as CASSYSGRGRYEKLFF. The chain links TRBV6-5 to TRBJ1-4; 8 bases are a match to TRBD1. Germline lookup yields CDR1 MNHEY and CDR2 SVGAGI. J was trimmed by 6 bases and V by 0 bases; bases with no gene match: 6. The CDR3 contains 16 residues.

The rearrangement links TRBV7-9 to TRBJ2-1; possible D gene TRBD2, 5 bases. Germline V gene lookup returns CDR1 SEHNR and CDR2 FQNEAQ (reference sequence). CDR3 length equals 15 residues. V lost 7 bases, J lost 2 bases, and 15 bases lay in between. This CDR3 is CASTLFLGAYNEQFF. The CDR3 nucleotides are TGTGCCAGCACCCTGTTCCTGGGAGCCTACAATGAGCAGTTCTTC. Full variable domain (remainder filled in from reference TRBV7-9 and TRBJ2-1): DTGVSQNPRHKITKRGQNVTFRCDPISEHNRLYWYRQTLGQGPEFLTYFQNEAQLEKSRLLSDRFSAERPKGSFSTLEIQRTEQGDSAMYLCASTLFLGAYNEQFFGPGTRLTVL.

The J gene is TRBJ2-5, the V gene TRBV4-1; 7 bases are shared with TRBD2. This CDR3 is 17 amino acids long. From germline, CDR1 is MGHRA and CDR2 YSYEKL. The junction had 15 bases not matched to a gene; V was cut back by 4 bases and J by 4 bases. The CDR3 is CASSLRPLAGDSETQYF. CDR3 sequence (DNA): TGCGCCAGCAGCCTAAGGCCCCTGGCGGGAGATTCAGAGACCCAGTACTTC.

In DNA, the CDR3 is TGTGCCAGCAGGAGGGCCTCTGGAAACACCATATATTTT. It specifies CASRRASGNTIYF. The chain combines TRBV7-2 with TRBJ1-3; D is ambiguous. The germline V gene encodes CDR1 SGHTA and CDR2 FQGNSA. The CDR3 has 13 amino acids. Trimming cost V 6 bases and J 0 bases, with 6 bases left between them.

The chain carries TRBV29-1 and TRBJ2-7; tentative D call: TRBD2 (6 bases). The V gene's germline CDR1 is SQVTM and CDR2 ANQGSEA. The V end lost 3 bases, the J end lost 6 bases, and 12 bases lay between the germline ends. This CDR3 spans 12 amino acids. CDR3 sequence: CSVEVSGREQYF. The CDR3 DNA reads as TGCAGCGTTGAGGTTAGCGGACGCGAGCAGTACTTC.

The chain uses TRBV20-1 and TRBJ2-1, with D perhaps TRBD2 (5 bases). The CDR3 has 14 residues. Trimming cost V 3 bases and J 9 bases, with 18 bases left between them. Germline V gene data show CDR1 as DFQATT and CDR2 as SNEGSKA (reference sequence). Here the CDR3 reads CSASLSRFGSEQFF. The CDR3 coding sequence is TGCAGTGCTAGTCTGTCCCGTTTTGGGAGTGAGCAGTTCTTC.

This rearrangement joins TRBV28 to TRBJ1-2; 10 positions agree with TRBD1. The CDR3 contains 16 residues. Germline V gene data show CDR1 as MDHEN and CDR2 as SYDVKM. The V gene end was trimmed by 5 bases and the J gene end by 8 bases; junction bases not matched to a gene: 14. CDR3 coding DNA: TGTGCCAGCAGTCGGGACAGGGGCGGCTCTTGGGGGGGCTACACCTTC. This gives the protein CASSRDRGGSWGGYTF.

The chain joins TRBV2 to TRBJ2-1, with no clear D. Germline assignment: CDR1 SNHLY and CDR2 FYNNEI. The length of the CDR3 is 11 residues. V was clipped by 6 bases and J by 9 bases, with 9 bases between them. DNA of the CDR3: TGTGCCAGCAGGGTAGCTGGTGAGCAGTTCTTC. It is translated as CASRVAGEQFF. Full variable domain (outside the CDR3, taken from reference TRBV2 and TRBJ2-1): EPEVTQTPSHQVTQMGQEVILRCVPISNHLYFYWYRQILGQKVEFLVSFYNNEISEKSEIFDDQFSVERPDGSNFTLKIRSTKLEDSAMYFCASRVAGEQFFGPGTRLTVL.

This clone has only one observation. V and J are TRBV30 and TRBJ2-5; a weak D match, TRBD2 (7 bases). CDR3 length: 15 residues. The ends were cut back, 1 base at V and 0 bases at J, with 12 bases in the middle. Germline values: CDR1 GTSNPN, CDR2 SVGIG (reference sequence). DNA for the CDR3: TGTGCCTGGAGTGAAGGGGGGGTGTACCAAGAGACCCAGTACTTC. Protein: CAWSEGGVYQETQYF.

The genes are TRBV7-3 and TRBJ2-2; TRBD2 aligns across 8 bases. J lost 7 bases, V lost 1 base, and 8 bases had no gene match. The length of the CDR3 is 16 residues. CDR1 SGHTA and CDR2 FQGTGA come from the germline V gene. The CDR3: CASSLNPGLEGGELFF. The CDR3 DNA follows: TGTGCCAGCAGCTTAAACCCGGGACTAGAGGGCGGGGAGCTGTTTTTT.

The chain carries TRBV15 and TRBJ1-5; perhaps TRBD1 as D (5 bases). Trimming stripped 0 bases from V and 4 bases from J, with 10 bases between. Germline V gene data show CDR1 as LNHNV and CDR2 as YYDKDF (reference sequence). This CDR3 is built from 15 residues. The CDR3 nucleotides read TGTGCCACCAGCAGAGATCTGGCAGGGAATCAGCCCCAGCATTTT. Protein: CATSRDLAGNQPQHF.

The table lists this clone with a few counts. The CDR3 reads CASSLLAGNLNEQFF. Here the CDR3 DNA reads TGTGCCAGCAGCTTACTAGCGGGGAATCTAAATGAGCAGTTCTTC. The chain joins TRBV7-8 to TRBJ2-1; 9 bases line up with TRBD2. V lost 2 bases and J lost 7; bases outside the gene matches: 6. The length of the CDR3 is 15 residues. The germline CDR1 and CDR2 sequences are SGHVS and FQNEAQ.

This clone was seen once. J is TRBJ1-1 and V is TRBV28, with D tentatively TRBD1 (5 bases). This CDR3 spans 14 amino acids. CDR1 and CDR2 from the germline V gene are MDHEN and SYDVKM. The V end was cut by 5 bases, the J end by 5 bases, with 15 bases between. The CDR3 DNA reads TGTGCCAGCAGTACCACCTCGGGGGGTACTGAAGCTTTCTTT. Translating gives CASSTTSGGTEAFF.

This clone was observed a handful of times. The same CDR3 can be traced to other DNA sequences in this sample. V usage is TRBV5-1 and J usage is TRBJ2-1, with D maybe TRBD1 (6 bases). With 1 base removed from V and 7 bases from J, the gap between germline ends came to 9 bases. This CDR3 spans 13 amino acids. Germline CDR1 SGHRS, CDR2 YFSETQ. CDR3 sequence: CASSLRGGNEQFF. The CDR3 DNA follows: TGCGCCAGCAGCTTGAGAGGGGGAAATGAGCAGTTCTTC.

The chain has TRBV7-9 and TRBJ1-2; the match to TRBD1 covers 7 bases. In germline, CDR1 is SEHNR, CDR2 FQNEAQ (reference sequence). The CDR3 has 14 residues. Trimming took 5 bases from V and 5 from J; bases not matched to a gene: 8. The CDR3 loop reads CASSPRQGLYGYTF. In nucleotides, the CDR3 is TGTGCCAGCAGCCCCCGACAGGGACTGTATGGCTACACCTTC.

Details on this clone: Other DNA sequences in the same sample also yield this CDR3. The CDR3 DNA is TGTGCCAGCAGGATAACAGTTAACACTGAAGCTTTCTTT. Encoded protein: CASRITVNTEAFF. This rearrangement joins TRBV6-5 to TRBJ1-1; D is uncertain. Germline CDR1 MNHEY, CDR2 SVGAGI. Trimming left V 6 bases short and J 2 bases short, with 10 bases between. The CDR3 spans 13 residues.

This chain joins TRBV7-8 and TRBJ1-6, with D maybe TRBD1 (6 bases). V was pared by 5 bases and J by 3 bases, with 26 bases between. In germline, CDR1 is SGHVS, CDR2 FQNEAQ. This CDR3 spans 20 amino acids. CDR3 DNA sequence: TGTGCCAGCAGCACGCAACAGGGCACCGAATCCAACCGCTATAATTCACCCCTCCACTTT. Residues: CASSTQQGTESNRYNSPLHF.

V usage is TRBV28 and J usage is TRBJ2-6, with unresolved D. Trimming left V 4 bases short and J 0 bases short, with 13 bases between. The germline CDR1 and CDR2 sequences are MDHEN and SYDVKM. The CDR3 is 17 residues long. The CDR3 nucleotides are TGTGCCAGCAGTTCCTATCTGACGGGCTCTGGGGCCAACGTCCTGACTTTC. Translating it yields CASSSYLTGSGANVLTF.

The chain's CDR3 is CASSQDSPGTNQPQHF. The DNA of the CDR3 is TGTGCCAGCAGCCAAGATAGTCCGGGAACCAATCAGCCCCAGCATTTT. The V gene is TRBV3-1 (or the pseudogene TRBV3-2), the J gene TRBJ1-5; D remains ambiguous. V lost 0 bases to trimming and J lost 3 bases, with 12 bases between them. The CDR3 has 16 residues. Germline V lookup: CDR1 LGHDT, CDR2 YNNKEL (reference sequence).